This TCR beta chain stems from a study of blood T cell repertoires in COVID-19 (dated by TCRdb to the early 2020s). Study-wide context: The collaborator samples originated in the United States, Italy and Spain and spanned the acute and convalescent phases of COVID-19. The material from the prospective study consisted of cDNA or gDNA derived from T cells, B-cell-depleted T cells, or PBMCs. Deeply sampled blood TCRbeta repertoires from subjects exposed to, actively infected with, or recovered from COVID-19 were included in the dataset. A freely available public database, intended as a resource for researchers studying the immune response to SARS-CoV-2, is where the repertoires were released. The samples were drawn from two sources: the first 160 participants of the ongoing ImmuneRACE study, and some 1,300 subjects contributed by 6 global collaborators. Sample metadata almost always included a de-identified subject ID, COVID-19 status, age in years and sex. Where HLA class I and class II types were available, the types were taken from metadata supplied by the sample provider, not from assay-based typing.

The paper as a whole reports these results and caveats: The amount of clinical and demographic metadata varied by source and participant and was provided uncurated.

TCRbeta CDR3 regions were amplified from genomic DNA using the immunoSEQ Assay, a bias-controlled multiplex PCR. Per the authors' processing: The number of nucleated cells in each sample was estimated from the amplification of reference gene primers within the assay. To quantify the absolute abundance of each unique TCRbeta CDR3 rearrangement, sequence reads were collapsed and filtered. For each sample, productive Simpson clonality was calculated by taking the square root of Simpson's diversity index across productive rearrangements. TCRdb took this table from immuneACCESS and kept in-frame rearrangements with V and J called. Such tables lack part of the clones; where checked against another copy, unresolved V genes explain under half of the gap, and the rest is unexplained. V, J and clone size are those of that table, while D and trimming were read from the DNA. In this sample the table shows about 74,000 clones, around three quarters of which occur a single time. Roughly a sixth of the sample comes from the top ten.

Whole blood was collected in K2EDTA tubes by collaborating institutions according to the institutions' own protocols. For TCRbeta analysis, collaborators shipped samples as frozen whole blood, isolated PBMCs, or DNA extracted from either of those sample types. The cysteine opens and the phenylalanine closes a CDR3 of 15 amino acids. The only DNA kept is the CDR3, 45 bases in frame from the first base. V is pared back by 1 base and J by 1 base, with 10 bases lying between the germline termini. The germline V gene yields ENHRY for CDR1 and SYGVKD for CDR2. Note on this clone: Its antigen has not been determined. No much larger clone exists at a distance of one base, and base qualities are not known.

This sequence was found in a human donor in a cohort sampled during active COVID-19. The V and J genes are TRBV10-3 and TRBJ1-1, and perhaps TRBD1 as D gene, on 5 matching bases. Sequencing used peripheral blood. The bases read TGTGCCATCAGTGAGTTGGGGGGGAGGAACACTGAAGCTTTCTTT. It is translated as CAISELGGRNTEAFF.